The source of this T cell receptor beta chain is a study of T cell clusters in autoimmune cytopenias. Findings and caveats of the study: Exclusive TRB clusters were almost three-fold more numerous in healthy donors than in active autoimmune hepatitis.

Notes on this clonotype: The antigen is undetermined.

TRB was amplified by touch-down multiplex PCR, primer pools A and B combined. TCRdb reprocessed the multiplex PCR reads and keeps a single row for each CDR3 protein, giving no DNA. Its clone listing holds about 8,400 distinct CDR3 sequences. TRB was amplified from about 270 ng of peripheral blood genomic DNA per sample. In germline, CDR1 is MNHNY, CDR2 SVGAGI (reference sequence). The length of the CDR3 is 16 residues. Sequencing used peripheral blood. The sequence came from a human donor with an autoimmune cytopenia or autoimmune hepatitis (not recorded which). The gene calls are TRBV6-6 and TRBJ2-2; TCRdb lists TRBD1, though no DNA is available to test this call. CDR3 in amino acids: CASSYRGGAGTGELFF.